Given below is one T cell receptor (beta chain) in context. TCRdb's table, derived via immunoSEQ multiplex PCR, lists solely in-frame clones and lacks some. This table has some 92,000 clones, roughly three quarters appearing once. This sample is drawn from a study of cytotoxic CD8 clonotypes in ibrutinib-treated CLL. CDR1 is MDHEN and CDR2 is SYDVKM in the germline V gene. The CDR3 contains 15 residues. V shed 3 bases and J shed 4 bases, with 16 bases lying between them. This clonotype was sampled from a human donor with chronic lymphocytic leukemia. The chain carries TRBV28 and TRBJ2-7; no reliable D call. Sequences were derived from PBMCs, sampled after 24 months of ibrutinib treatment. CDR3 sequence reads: CASSFEDRPRYEQYF. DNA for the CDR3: TGTGCCAGCAGTTTCGAGGACCGCCCGAGGTACGAGCAGTACTTC.